Listed below are T cell receptor beta chains from one sample, sequenced in a study of cytomegalovirus exposure and HLA in healthy donors. Measured with immunoSEQ multiplex PCR; TCRdb has only the in-frame clones, and not every one. The sample lists about 140,000 clones; approximately 84% were seen once. Input material: PBMCs. The receptor source for this set is a man aged 30-40 years in good health and CMV-seropositive. The CDR3 runs from the conserved cysteine through the conserved F or W. A D gene is named only where the DNA matches it firmly. Clone size is not always given. Where it is, it says once, few, many or a class for expanded clones.

TRBV11-2	TRBJ2-7	TRBD2	-	CASSLGTSTSYEQYF	TGTGCCAGCAGCTTGGGGACTAGCACTTCCTACGAGCAGTACTTC
TRBV7-2	TRBJ2-1	TRBD1	-	CASSWDRGVGEQFF	TGTGCCAGCAGCTGGGACAGGGGGGTCGGTGAGCAGTTCTTC
TRBV14	TRBJ1-2	TRBD1	-	CASSPGTGESYYGYTF	TGTGCCAGCAGCCCAGGGACAGGGGAGAGTTATTATGGCTACACCTTC
TRBV5-1	TRBJ1-4	TRBD1	-	CASTGTGIGEKLFF	TGCGCCAGCACCGGGACAGGGATAGGTGAAAAACTGTTTTTT
TRBV18	TRBJ2-1	TRBD2	few	CASSPLAGGESEQFF	TGTGCCAGCTCACCTCTAGCGGGAGGAGAGAGTGAGCAGTTCTTC
TRBV19	TRBJ1-5	-	few	CASTPIGVNQPQHF	TGTGCCAGTACCCCAATCGGGGTCAATCAGCCCCAGCATTTT
TRBV7-8	TRBJ1-2	-	-	CASSLRMEGVYTF	TGTGCCAGCAGCTTACGGATGGAGGGCGTCTACACCTTC
TRBV29-1	TRBJ2-5	-	-	CSVEFSGVPETQYF	TGCAGCGTTGAATTTTCGGGGGTTCCAGAGACCCAGTACTTC
TRBV27	TRBJ2-5	TRBD2	-	CASSLGTSGRETQYF	TGTGCCAGCAGCCTTGGGACTAGCGGGAGAGAGACCCAGTACTTC
TRBV5-1	TRBJ1-4	-	-	CASSPQGIGEKLFF	TGCGCCAGCAGCCCCCAGGGGATCGGTGAAAAACTGTTTTTT